A single sample is the source of the 28 T cell receptor beta chains below, sequenced in a study of T cell responses to AZD1222 COVID-19 vaccine (dated by TCRdb to 2020 to 2023). Libraries were built with the immunoSEQ multiplex PCR assay. The table comes from immuneACCESS by way of TCRdb, which keeps in-frame sequences with V and J called. Part of the clones is missing from these tables; in studies checked, under half for an unresolved V gene and the rest for unknown reasons. This sample lists some 94,000 clones; approximately 90% were detected once. Over 9.5% of the sample belongs to the ten largest clones. What the time point label conveys for this sample: baseline before first vaccination. This specimen was peripheral blood, taken on day 0 of AZD1222 vaccination. The receptor source for this set is an adult in good health.

The count of this clone is one. This chain links TRBV19 with TRBJ2-7, with TRBD2 matching over 7 bases. The CDR3 sequence is 14 residues long. Germline V CDR1 and CDR2: LNHDA, SQIVND (reference sequence). J gave up 0 bases and V 6 bases, and 5 bases lay outside the gene matches. DNA of the CDR3: TGTGCCAGTAGGTACCGCGGGAGCTCCTACGAGCAGTACTTC. Amino acid sequence: CASRYRGSSYEQYF.

This chain uses TRBV6-1 with TRBJ2-1; 13 bases fit TRBD2. V shed 4 bases and J 0 bases; nucleotides not matched to a gene: 3. Germline CDR1 reads MNHNS; CDR2 reads SASEGT. This CDR3 has 17 residues. Here the CDR3 reads CASSAGTSGISYNEQFF. CDR3 bases: TGTGCCAGCAGTGCCGGGACTAGCGGGATCTCCTACAATGAGCAGTTCTTC.

The chain couples TRBV5-4 to TRBJ1-4, with D maybe TRBD1 (5 bases). CDR1 and CDR2 from the germline V gene are SGHNT and YYREEE (reference sequence). Deletions cut 3 bases from V and 0 bases from J, with 9 bases between. The CDR3 has 15 amino acids. CDR3 loop: CASSYGGSTNEKLFF. CDR3 DNA sequence: TGTGCCAGCAGCTACGGGGGTTCAACTAATGAAAAACTGTTTTTT. The variable domain in full, with the rest retrieved from reference TRBV5-4 and TRBJ1-4, is ETGVTQSPTHLIKTRGQQVTLRCSSQSGHNTVSWYQQALGQGPQFIFQYYREEENGRGNFPPRFSGLQFPNYSSELNVNALELDDSALYLCASSYGGSTNEKLFFGSGTQLSVL.

The V and J genes are TRBV4-2 and TRBJ1-4; the D gene is possibly TRBD1 (5 bases). The CDR3 consists of 16 residues. The germline gives CDR1 LGHNA, CDR2 YNFKEQ. The V end lost 1 base, the J end lost 7 bases, and 16 bases lay between the germline ends. CDR3: CASSQVPGGSVEKLFF. The CDR3 DNA reads TGTGCCAGCAGCCAAGTGCCCGGGGGGTCCGTTGAAAAACTGTTTTTT.

V is TRBV30 and J is TRBJ2-2, with 9 bases matching TRBD1. The CDR3 has 17 residues. V lost 1 base, J lost 5 bases, and 11 bases stayed unmatched. Germline V gene lookup returns CDR1 GTSNPN and CDR2 SVGIG (reference sequence). The CDR3 is CAWSEISGTGKTGELFF. CDR3 coding DNA: TGTGCCTGGAGTGAAATCTCCGGGACAGGGAAAACCGGGGAGCTGTTTTTT.

A single count supports this clone. The V call is TRBV7-2, the J call TRBJ1-2; D is unresolved. Germline CDR1 SGHTA, CDR2 FQGNSA. V dropped 3 bases and J dropped 3 bases, with 8 bases sitting between them. This CDR3 has 13 residues. The CDR3 is CASSFGSYYGYTF. DNA for the CDR3: TGTGCCAGCAGCTTTGGCAGCTACTATGGCTACACCTTC.

V and J are TRBV6-5 and TRBJ2-7; D remains unclear. Trimming shortened V by 7 bases and J by 2 bases, and 15 bases separated the two germline ends. CDR1 and CDR2 from the germline V gene are MNHEY and SVGAGI. This CDR3 is 14 amino acids long. CDR3 DNA: TGTGCCAGCACCGATGCCCGGCGTACCTACGAGCAGTACTTC. It encodes CASTDARRTYEQYF.

The chain joins TRBV5-1 to TRBJ2-1; 12 bases agree with TRBD2. This CDR3 has 16 amino acids. The germline CDR1 and CDR2 sequences are SGHRS and YFSETQ. V was pared by 2 bases and J by 9 bases, with 9 bases of the junction left unmatched. In DNA form, the CDR3 reads TGCGCCAGCAGCTTTACTAGCGGGAGGAAACCCCGTGAGCAGTTCTTC. The encoded protein is CASSFTSGRKPREQFF. Supplemented by reference TRBV5-1 and TRBJ2-1, the full variable domain reads KAGVTQTPRYLIKTRGQQVTLSCSPISGHRSVSWYQQTPGQGLQFLFEYFSETQRNKGNFPGRFSGRQFSNSRSEMNVSTLELGDSALYLCASSFTSGRKPREQFFGPGTRLTVL.

The chain has TRBV5-5 and TRBJ1-2; D remains unclear. Germline loops: CDR1 SGHKS, CDR2 YYEKEE (reference sequence). V dropped 0 bases and J dropped 7 bases, with 7 bases sitting between them. This CDR3 is built from 12 residues. The DNA for the CDR3 is TGTGCCAGCAGCTTGGGAGACGGTGGCTACACCTTC. Protein product: CASSLGDGGYTF.

This clone appeared a single time. The V call is TRBV11-2, the J call TRBJ1-1; D not certain. This CDR3 region has 14 residues. Germline-derived CDR1 and CDR2 are SGHAT and FQNNGV. Between the trimmed V and J ends, which lost 5 bases and 2 bases, there was a span of 12 bases. The CDR3 sequence: CASSPSPSNTEAFF. In nucleotides, the CDR3 is TGTGCCAGCAGCCCATCGCCAAGTAACACTGAAGCTTTCTTT.

This clone came up once. The chain has TRBV6-5 and TRBJ1-6; D possibly corresponds to TRBD1 (5 bases). Trimming cost V 5 bases and J 7 bases, with 15 bases left between them. Germline CDR1 is MNHEY and CDR2 is SVGAGI. This CDR3 comprises 15 residues. CDR3 amino acids: CASSPRGFGNSPLHF. DNA of the CDR3: TGTGCCAGCAGTCCGAGGGGTTTCGGGAATTCACCCCTCCACTTT.

This chain uses TRBV5-1 with TRBJ2-6; 7 nucleotides line up with TRBD1. The CDR3 extends over 15 amino acids. J was trimmed by 2 bases and V by 4 bases; bases with no gene match: 3. Looked up from germline, CDR1 is SGHRS and CDR2 is YFSETQ. The CDR3 reads CASSPQGAGANVLTF. DNA of the CDR3: TGCGCCAGCAGCCCCCAGGGGGCTGGGGCCAACGTCCTGACTTTC.

This rearrangement joins TRBV7-9 to TRBJ2-5, with D possibly being TRBD2 (5 bases). Trimming stripped 5 bases from V and 5 bases from J, with 21 bases between. The CDR3 covers 16 residues. The germline V gene encodes CDR1 SEHNR and CDR2 FQNEAQ (reference sequence). CDR3 protein: CASSPMGAGMWETQYF. For the CDR3, the DNA is TGTGCCAGCAGCCCTATGGGAGCAGGAATGTGGGAGACCCAGTACTTC.

This sequence joins TRBV18 and TRBJ1-4; the D gene is possibly TRBD1 (5 bases). Germline V gene lookup returns CDR1 KGHSH and CDR2 LQKENI. The CDR3 consists of 13 residues. V shed 6 bases and J shed 8 bases, with 13 bases lying between them. CDR3 amino acids: CASSRQGYEKLFF. CDR3 DNA: TGTGCCAGCTCGAGGCAGGGATACGAAAAACTGTTTTTT.

The chain combines TRBV11-2 with TRBJ2-1, with 8 positions matching TRBD1. CDR1 is SGHAT and CDR2 is FQNNGV in the germline V gene. V shed 5 bases and J 8 bases; nucleotides not matched to a gene: 11. The CDR3 runs 15 residues. Here the CDR3 DNA reads TGTGCCAGCAGCCCCCGGGACAGGTTAGTAGATGAGCAGTTCTTC. Its translation: CASSPRDRLVDEQFF. The full variable domain, its missing parts supplied by reference TRBV11-2 and TRBJ2-1, is EAGVAQSPRYKIIEKRQSVAFWCNPISGHATLYWYQQILGQGPKLLIQFQNNGVVDDSQLPKDRFSAERLKGVDSTLKIQPAKLEDSAVYLCASSPRDRLVDEQFFGPGTRLTVL.

The chain is built from TRBV18 and TRBJ2-7; D not resolved. This CDR3 spans 13 amino acids. V was pared by 5 bases and J by 3 bases, with 11 bases between. In germline, CDR1 is KGHSH, CDR2 LQKENI. CDR3 loop: CASSSSPLYEQYF. The CDR3 coding sequence is TGTGCCAGCTCATCATCACCGCTCTACGAGCAGTACTTC.

V gene TRBV7-2 combines with J gene TRBJ2-5, with a weak D call TRBD2 (6 bases). The CDR3 is 12 residues long. The germline V and J ends were trimmed by 1 base and 7 bases, with 7 bases remaining between them. The germline gives CDR1 SGHTA, CDR2 FQGNSA. The chain's CDR3 is CASSLGGGTQYF. CDR3 DNA sequence: TGTGCCAGCAGCTTAGGGGGAGGGACCCAGTACTTC.

The chain uses TRBV5-6 and TRBJ2-7, with 11 bases lining up with TRBD1. The CDR3 runs to 15 residues. Germline V gene data show CDR1 as SGHDT and CDR2 as YYEEEE. V dropped 5 bases and J dropped 3; count of bases not matched to a gene: 7. CDR3 DNA: TGTGCCAGCAGACCCACCGGGACAGGGGGCTACGAGCAGTACTTC. Protein sequence: CASRPTGTGGYEQYF.

J is TRBJ2-7 and V is TRBV20-1; TRBD1 matches at 8 bases. Germline lookup yields CDR1 DFQATT and CDR2 SNEGSKA (reference sequence). The V segment lost 3 bases and the J segment 4 bases; nucleotides outside the gene matches: 8. This CDR3 is built from 14 residues. The DNA of the CDR3 is TGCAGTGCTAGTGTCAAGACAGGGGAGTACGAGCAGTACTTC. It codes for CSASVKTGEYEQYF.

The chain recombines TRBV3-1 (or the pseudogene TRBV3-2) with TRBJ2-1; TRBD2 might be the D (6 bases). Trimming pared 4 bases from V and 2 bases from J, leaving 15 bases between. The length of the CDR3 is 16 residues. The V gene's germline CDR1 is LGHDT and CDR2 YNNKEL (reference sequence). CDR3 residues: CASSRLGGLPYNEQFF. For the CDR3, the DNA is TGTGCCAGCAGCCGGCTGGGGGGTTTGCCCTACAATGAGCAGTTCTTC.

This sequence joins TRBV15 and TRBJ2-4; D could derive from TRBD1 or TRBD2 (5 bases each). CDR3 size: 14 residues. Germline loops: CDR1 LNHNV, CDR2 YYDKDF (reference sequence). V was cut by 9 bases and J by 0 bases, with 12 bases left in between. CDR3 coding DNA: TGTGCCACGGGTAGAGGGGTAGCCAAAAACATTCAGTACTTC. This codes for CATGRGVAKNIQYF.

This chain uses TRBV9 with TRBJ1-1; the D gene is possibly TRBD1 (5 bases). The V end was cut by 0 bases, the J end by 5 bases, with 8 bases between. The CDR3 contains 13 residues. Per the germline V gene, CDR1 is SGDLS and CDR2 is YYNGEE. CDR3 amino acids: CASSVVKGTEAFF. CDR3 sequence (DNA): TGTGCCAGCAGCGTAGTTAAGGGGACTGAAGCTTTCTTT.

The gene calls are TRBV6-6 and TRBJ2-2; D possibly uses TRBD1 or TRBD2 (6 bases each). This CDR3 has 15 amino acids. Germline V gene sequence: CDR1 MNHNY, CDR2 SVGAGI (reference sequence). V lost 6 bases and J lost 5, with 16 bases in between. The CDR3 DNA reads as TGTGCCAGCAGGTCCCCCGGGGGCCGGACCGGGGAGCTGTTTTTT. This codes for CASRSPGGRTGELFF.

This chain links TRBV6-5 with TRBJ2-7; 7 nucleotides agree with TRBD1. V trimming: 0 bases; J trimming: 4 bases; junction bases outside the gene matches: 6. Germline CDR1 MNHEY, CDR2 SVGAGI. There are 15 residues in the CDR3. Here the CDR3 DNA reads TGTGCCAGCAGTTACTCCGACAGGGATTCTTACGAGCAGTACTTC. Protein product: CASSYSDRDSYEQYF.

The V call is TRBV7-3, the J call TRBJ2-3; TRBD2 matches at 7 bases. Germline CDR1 SGHTA, CDR2 FQGTGA. The CDR3 consists of 16 residues. V lost 1 base, J lost 1 base, and 5 bases stayed unmatched. CDR3 nucleotides: TGTGCCAGCAGCTTAAACGCGGGGGTGGGCACAGATACGCAGTATTTT. Translated: CASSLNAGVGTDTQYF.

V and J are TRBV6-2 or TRBV6-3 and TRBJ2-7; the match to TRBD1 covers 8 bases. CDR3 length: 15 residues. V shed 5 bases and J 6 bases; nucleotides not matched to a gene: 12. Germline lookup yields CDR1 MNHEY and CDR2 SVGEGT. The DNA for the CDR3 is TGTGCCAGCAGTCAGCCTACCGGGACAGGATCCGAGCAGTACTTC. Translating it yields CASSQPTGTGSEQYF.

The CDR3 DNA reads as TGCGCCAGCAGCCCTGCGGGAGGCTACGAGCAGTACTTC. Translated, it gives CASSPAGGYEQYF. The chain uses TRBV4-1 and TRBJ2-7; 8 positions agree with TRBD2. The CDR3 is made up of 13 amino acids. Germline CDR1 MGHRA, CDR2 YSYEKL. Unmatched junction bases numbered 2, after V lost 4 bases and J lost 3 bases.

This clone was recorded only once. The genes are TRBV30 and TRBJ1-4; tentative D call: TRBD1 (6 bases). The CDR3 is 15 amino acids. Germline CDR1 is GTSNPN and CDR2 is SVGIG (reference sequence). Trimming cost V 4 bases and J 4 bases, with 16 bases left between them. The CDR3 here is CAWKGLGGVNEKLFF. CDR3 DNA sequence: TGTGCCTGGAAAGGCCTAGGGGGTGTTAATGAAAAACTGTTTTTT.